A single sample is the source of the 10 T cell receptor beta chains below, sequenced in a study of beta chain features in type 1 diabetes. The antigens for these receptors are not known. The study reverse transcribed the entire isolated RNA, so it sequenced expressed TCRB transcripts. Measured with immunoSEQ multiplex PCR; TCRdb has only the in-frame clones, and not every one. The table has about 99,000 clones, under 30% seen once. Findings of the study overall: Moderate but significant shortening of TCRB CDR3s was recorded in all four CD4+ subsets from Type 1 diabetes patients.

The sequenced material came from central memory CD4+ T cells from blood. Source of these receptors: a woman aged 18-29 years with type 1 diabetes.

The V and J genes are TRBV6-1 and TRBJ1-2, with TRBD1 matching over 7 bases. This CDR3 contains 14 residues. The germline V gene has CDR1 MNHNS and CDR2 SASEGT. J lost 7 bases, V lost 6 bases, and 11 bases had no gene match. The CDR3 region is CASRQQGFLPGYTF. The CDR3 DNA reads TGTGCCAGCAGACAACAGGGGTTTCTTCCTGGCTACACCTTC.

The V gene is TRBV10-3, the J gene TRBJ1-2, with 7 bases lining up with TRBD1. After removal of 3 bases from V and 4 bases from J, the junction contained 5 bases not matched to a gene. CDR1 ENHRY and CDR2 SYGVKD come from the germline V gene. The CDR3 has 14 residues. CDR3 bases: TGTGCCATCAGTGAATCGACAGGGCTCTATGGCTACACCTTC. Translation: CAISESTGLYGYTF.

The rearrangement links TRBV19 to TRBJ2-2; D might be TRBD1 (6 bases). CDR1 is LNHDA and CDR2 is SQIVND in the germline V gene (reference sequence). This CDR3 has 15 residues. The V gene lost 3 bases and the J gene lost 0 bases, with 8 bases spanning the gap. CDR3 loop: CASSMTGTNTGELFF. The CDR3 bases are TGTGCCAGTAGTATGACAGGCACGAACACCGGGGAGCTGTTTTTT.

V and J are TRBV27 and TRBJ1-4; 7 bases line up with TRBD1. This CDR3 contains 18 residues. Germline CDR1 and CDR2: MNHEY and SMNVEV (reference sequence). The ends lost 5 bases at V and 0 bases at J; junction bases unmatched: 12. The CDR3 loop reads CASSLRSGGTTTNEKLFF. Here the CDR3 DNA reads TGTGCCAGCAGTCTCCGTTCAGGGGGAACCACAACTAATGAAAAACTGTTTTTT.

The chain is built from TRBV7-9 and TRBJ1-1, with 11 bases identical to TRBD1. The V segment lost 2 bases and the J segment 7 bases; nucleotides outside the gene matches: 15. CDR3 length equals 18 residues. Germline CDR1 reads SEHNR; CDR2 reads FQNEAQ (reference sequence). CDR3: CASSLPRTGGAYRSEAFF. The CDR3 coding sequence is TGTGCCAGCAGCTTACCTAGGACAGGGGGCGCTTATAGGAGTGAAGCTTTCTTT.

This clone was picked up a small number of times. The rearrangement joins TRBV7-2 to TRBJ2-3; 7 bases map to TRBD1. The V gene end was trimmed by 5 bases and the J gene end by 4 bases; junction bases not matched to a gene: 3. The CDR3 is made up of 13 amino acids. The germline V gene has CDR1 SGHTA and CDR2 FQGNSA. This CDR3 reads CASSGTGADTQYF. As DNA, the CDR3 is TGTGCCAGCAGCGGTACAGGGGCAGATACGCAGTATTTT.

The J gene is TRBJ2-2, the V gene TRBV19, with 7 bases identical to TRBD1. Per germline, CDR1 LNHDA and CDR2 SQIVND (reference sequence). This CDR3 contains 15 residues. After removal of 3 bases from V and 6 bases from J, the junction contained 7 bases not matched to a gene. The CDR3 here is CASSIVTGSSGELFF. The CDR3 nucleotides read TGTGCCAGTAGTATTGTGACAGGGTCATCCGGGGAGCTGTTTTTT.

The sample holds a few counts of this clone. V usage is TRBV5-4 and J usage is TRBJ1-5; possible D gene TRBD1, 6 bases. Trimming removed 4 bases at V and 5 bases at J, with 10 bases between. This CDR3 has 13 residues. Germline lookup yields CDR1 SGHNT and CDR2 YYREEE (reference sequence). The CDR3 spells CASSPNRDQPQHF. The CDR3 coding sequence is TGTGCCAGCAGCCCGAACAGGGATCAGCCCCAGCATTTT.

In DNA, the CDR3 is TGTGCCAGCAGCTGGGGACAGGGTCTACAAGAGACCCAGTACTTC. This gives the protein CASSWGQGLQETQYF. The chain uses TRBV5-4 and TRBJ2-5; the match to TRBD1 covers 9 bases. J gave up 2 bases and V 3 bases, and 5 bases lay outside the gene matches. CDR1 and CDR2 from the germline V gene are SGHNT and YYREEE (reference sequence). CDR3 length equals 15 residues.

The chain is built from TRBV5-1 and TRBJ2-3, with 7 nucleotides matching TRBD2. J gave up 3 bases and V 1 base, and 8 bases lay outside the gene matches. The germline V gene has CDR1 SGHRS and CDR2 YFSETQ. This CDR3 is 16 amino acids long. CDR3 nucleotides: TGCGCCAGCAGCTTGCTAAGCGGGAAACTAACAGATACGCAGTATTTT. Translating gives CASSLLSGKLTDTQYF. Full variable domain (remainder filled in from reference TRBV5-1 and TRBJ2-3): KAGVTQTPRYLIKTRGQQVTLSCSPISGHRSVSWYQQTPGQGLQFLFEYFSETQRNKGNFPGRFSGRQFSNSRSEMNVSTLELGDSALYLCASSLLSGKLTDTQYFGPGTRLTVL.